This record concerns one T cell receptor (beta chain) sequence. Antigen specificity is unknown. It was with random hexamers that roughly 0.5 to 1 ug RNA was reverse transcribed. The TCR beta CDR3 was amplified by immunoSEQ multiplex PCR across 54 Vbeta, 13 Jbeta. Each CDR3 protein is one row after TCRdb ran MiXCR on the immunoSEQ multiplex PCR reads. The repertoire includes 160,000 or so distinct CDR3 sequences, around 95% of them detected once, and 0.15% to 0.2% sits in the top ten. The data derive from a study of CD8 T cells in Susac syndrome. The study, taken as a whole, reports: The study admitted that it had a relatively small number of individuals in its TCR sequencing and HLA analysis.

Germline lookup yields CDR1 SNHLY and CDR2 FYNNEI. V lost 2 bases and J lost 2, with 7 bases in between. This CDR3 has 13 residues. The multiple sclerosis control group comprised treatment-naive patients with stable or active relapsing-remitting disease. FACS was used to enrich TEMRA cells, whereas the CD8+ and CD4+ T cells were obtained by negative isolation. Specimen: CD8+ T cells from PBMCs. V gene TRBV2 combines with J gene TRBJ2-7; D uncertain. The sequence came from a human donor with multiple sclerosis. The chain's CDR3 is CASSEYGTYEQYF. For the CDR3, the DNA is TGTGCCAGCAGTGAATATGGAACCTACGAGCAGTACTTC.